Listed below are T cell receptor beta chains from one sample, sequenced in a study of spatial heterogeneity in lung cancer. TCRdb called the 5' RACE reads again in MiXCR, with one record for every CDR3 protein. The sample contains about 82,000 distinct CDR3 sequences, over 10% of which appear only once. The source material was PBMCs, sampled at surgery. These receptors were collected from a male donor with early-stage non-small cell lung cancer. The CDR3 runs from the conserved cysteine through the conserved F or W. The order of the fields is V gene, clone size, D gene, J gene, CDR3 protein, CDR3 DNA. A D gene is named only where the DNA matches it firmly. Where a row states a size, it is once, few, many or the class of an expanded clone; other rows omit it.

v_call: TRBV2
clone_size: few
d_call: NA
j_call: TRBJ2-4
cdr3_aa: CASSESLLAKNIQYF
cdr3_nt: TGTGCCAGCAGTGAAAGTCTCCTAGCCAAAAACATTCAGTACTTC

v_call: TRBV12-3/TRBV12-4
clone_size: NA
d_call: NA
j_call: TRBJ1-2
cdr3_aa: CASTRGIYSGYTF
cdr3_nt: TGTGCCAGCACCCGGGGTATCTATAGTGGCTACACCTTC

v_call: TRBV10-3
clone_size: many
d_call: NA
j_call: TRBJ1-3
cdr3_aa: CAISESGRAGNTIYF
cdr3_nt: TGTGCCATCAGTGAGTCGGGCAGGGCTGGAAACACCATATATTTT

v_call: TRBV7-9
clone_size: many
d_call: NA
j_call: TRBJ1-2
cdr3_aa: CASSLSGHLLRYGYTF
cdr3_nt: TGTGCCAGCAGTCTGTCCGGACACCTCCTTCGCTATGGCTACACCTTC

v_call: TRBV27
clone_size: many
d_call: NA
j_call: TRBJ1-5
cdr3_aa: CASSFWGAEPQHF
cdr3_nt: TGTGCCAGCAGTTTTTGGGGCGCGGAGCCCCAGCATTTT

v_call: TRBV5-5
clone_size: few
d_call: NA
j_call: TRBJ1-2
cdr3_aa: CASSYLERGANYGYTF
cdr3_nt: TGTGCCAGCAGCTATCTGGAGAGGGGAGCTAACTATGGCTACACCTTC

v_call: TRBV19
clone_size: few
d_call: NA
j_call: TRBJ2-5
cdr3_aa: CASSPYRDGQETQYF
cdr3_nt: TGTGCCAGTAGTCCATACCGGGACGGGCAAGAGACCCAGTACTTC

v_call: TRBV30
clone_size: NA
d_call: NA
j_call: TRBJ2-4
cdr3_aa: CAWSAPRSIQYF
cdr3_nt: TGTGCCTGGAGTGCTCCCCGGAGCATTCAGTACTTC

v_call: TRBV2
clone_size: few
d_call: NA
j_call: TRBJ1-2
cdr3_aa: CASSEAQGGDGYTF
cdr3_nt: TGTGCCAGCAGTGAAGCGCAGGGAGGTGATGGCTACACCTTC

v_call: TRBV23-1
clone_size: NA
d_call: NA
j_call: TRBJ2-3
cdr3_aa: CASTRDSHQDTQYF
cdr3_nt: TGCGCCAGCACTCGCGATTCGCACCAAGATACGCAGTATTTT

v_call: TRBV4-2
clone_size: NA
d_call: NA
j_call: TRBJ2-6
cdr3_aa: CASSQELRQAFFSGANVLTF
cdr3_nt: TGTGCCAGCAGCCAAGAGCTGAGACAGGCCTTCTTCTCTGGGGCCAACGTCCTGACTTTC

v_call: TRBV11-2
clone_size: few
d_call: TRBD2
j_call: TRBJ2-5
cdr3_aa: CASSLEPSGRGETQYF
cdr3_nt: TGTGCCAGCAGCTTAGAACCCAGCGGGAGGGGAGAGACCCAGTACTTC